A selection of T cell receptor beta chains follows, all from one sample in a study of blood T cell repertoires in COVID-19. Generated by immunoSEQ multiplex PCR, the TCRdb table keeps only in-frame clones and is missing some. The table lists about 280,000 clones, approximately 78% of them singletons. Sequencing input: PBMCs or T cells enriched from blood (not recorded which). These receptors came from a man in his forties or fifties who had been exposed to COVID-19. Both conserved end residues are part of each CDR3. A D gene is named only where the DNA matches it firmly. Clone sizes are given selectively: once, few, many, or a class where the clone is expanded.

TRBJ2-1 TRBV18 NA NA CASSPRAETNEQFF TGTGCCAGCTCACCCAGGGCGGAAACCAATGAGCAGTTCTTC
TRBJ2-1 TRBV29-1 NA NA CSVEDQAKGGVEQFF TGCAGCGTTGAAGATCAGGCTAAGGGGGGGGTTGAGCAGTTCTTC
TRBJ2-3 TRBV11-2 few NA CASSLEGELTQYF TGTGCCAGCAGCCTCGAGGGAGAACTTACGCAGTATTTT
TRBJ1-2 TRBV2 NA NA CASITGDYGYTF TGTGCCAGCATCACAGGAGACTATGGCTACACCTTC
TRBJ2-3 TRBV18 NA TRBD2 CASSPIGGRGADTQYF TGTGCCAGCTCACCAATCGGCGGGAGGGGAGCAGATACGCAGTATTTT
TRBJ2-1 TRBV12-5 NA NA CASGFRDSYYNEQFF TGTGCTAGTGGGTTCCGGGACTCATACTACAATGAGCAGTTCTTC
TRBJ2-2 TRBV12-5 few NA CASVRDTGELFF TGTGCTAGTGTCCGAGACACCGGGGAGCTGTTTTTT
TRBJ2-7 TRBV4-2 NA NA CASSGQAGYEQYF TGTGCCAGCAGCGGGCAGGCGGGCTACGAGCAGTACTTC
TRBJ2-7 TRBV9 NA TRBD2 CASSAGGAYEQYF TGTGCCAGCAGCGCGGGGGGTGCCTACGAGCAGTACTTC
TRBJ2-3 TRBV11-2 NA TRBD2 CASSFGLAGNTDTQYF TGTGCCAGCAGCTTCGGACTAGCGGGGAACACAGATACGCAGTATTTT
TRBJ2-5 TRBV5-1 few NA CASSPNRRVEETQYF TGCGCCAGCAGCCCGAATCGCAGGGTGGAAGAGACCCAGTACTTC
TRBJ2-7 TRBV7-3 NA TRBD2 CASSFAGGGYEQYF TGTGCCAGCAGCTTCGCGGGAGGGGGCTACGAGCAGTACTTC
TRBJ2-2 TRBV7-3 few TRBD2 CASSLFGTRGTGELFF TGTGCCAGCAGCTTATTTGGGACTAGGGGCACCGGGGAGCTGTTTTTT
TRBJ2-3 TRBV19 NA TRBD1 CASREDRWTDTQYF TGTGCCAGTAGGGAGGACAGGTGGACAGATACGCAGTATTTT
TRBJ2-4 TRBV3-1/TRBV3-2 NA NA CASSQQQSAGKNIQYF TGTGCCAGCAGCCAACAGCAATCTGCCGGGAAAAACATTCAGTACTTC
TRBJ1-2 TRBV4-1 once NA CASRAANGVIQGHGYTF TGCGCCAGCAGAGCCGCCAACGGGGTGATACAGGGACATGGCTACACCTTC
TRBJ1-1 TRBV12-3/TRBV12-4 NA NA CASSLGIEAFF TGTGCCAGCAGTTTAGGTATTGAAGCTTTCTTT
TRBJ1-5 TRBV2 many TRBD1 CASSDGTAMRPQHF TGTGCCAGCAGTGACGGGACAGCCATGAGGCCCCAGCATTTT
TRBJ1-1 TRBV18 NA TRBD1 CASSTGQAPEAFF TGTGCCAGCTCTACCGGACAGGCCCCTGAAGCTTTCTTT
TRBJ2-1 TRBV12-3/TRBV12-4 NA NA CVTGELYNEQFF TGTGTCACGGGGGAGTTATACAATGAGCAGTTCTTC
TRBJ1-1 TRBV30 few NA CAWGLGQINTEAFF TGTGCCTGGGGCCTTGGGCAGATCAACACTGAAGCTTTCTTT
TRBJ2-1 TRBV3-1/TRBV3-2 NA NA CASNQGGSYNEQFF TGTGCCAGCAACCAGGGGGGGTCCTACAATGAGCAGTTCTTC
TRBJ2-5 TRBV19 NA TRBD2 CASSPGTSGIETQYF TGTGCCAGTAGCCCCGGGACTAGCGGTATAGAGACCCAGTACTTC
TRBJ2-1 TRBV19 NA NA CASSIGGVNEQFF TGTGCCAGTAGTATAGGGGGGGTTAATGAGCAGTTCTTC
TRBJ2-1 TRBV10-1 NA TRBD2 CAPAVEREGFNEQFF TGCGCCCCAGCGGTTGAGCGGGAGGGATTCAATGAGCAGTTCTTC
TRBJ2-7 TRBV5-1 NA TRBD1 CASSLGMKTGSSYEQYF TGCGCCAGCAGCTTGGGTATGAAGACAGGGAGCTCCTACGAGCAGTACTTC
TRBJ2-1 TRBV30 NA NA CAWSGRDSYNEQFF TGTGCCTGGAGTGGCAGGGATTCCTACAATGAGCAGTTCTTC
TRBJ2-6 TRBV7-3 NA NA CASSIEPGANVLTF TGTGCCAGCAGCATAGAGCCTGGGGCCAACGTCCTGACTTTC
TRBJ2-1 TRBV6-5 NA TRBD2 CASSPGLGSYNEQFF TGTGCCAGCAGCCCCGGACTAGGCTCCTACAATGAGCAGTTCTTC
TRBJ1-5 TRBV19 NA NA CASTKGRSRGGMDQPQHF TGTGCCAGTACAAAAGGCCGGAGTCGGGGAGGGATGGATCAGCCCCAGCATTTT
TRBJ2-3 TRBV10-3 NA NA CAISDPYRFFTQYF TGTGCCATCAGTGATCCCTACCGATTCTTTACGCAGTATTTT
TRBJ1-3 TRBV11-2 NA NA CASSFRGQISGNTIYF TGTGCCAGCAGCTTTCGAGGGCAAATCTCTGGAAACACCATATATTTT
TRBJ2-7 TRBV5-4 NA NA CASSLQGGYEQYF TGTGCCAGCAGCTTGCAGGGGGGCTACGAGCAGTACTTC
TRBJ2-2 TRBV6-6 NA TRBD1 CASSDRAPSTGELFF TGTGCCAGCAGTGACAGGGCTCCGAGCACCGGGGAGCTGTTTTTT
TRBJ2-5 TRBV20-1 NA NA CSASPLGLEQETQYF TGCAGTGCTAGTCCGCTTGGGTTGGAGCAAGAGACCCAGTACTTC
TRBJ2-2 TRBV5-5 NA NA CASSPSYEAGELFF TGTGCCAGCAGCCCGTCTTACGAGGCCGGGGAGCTGTTTTTT
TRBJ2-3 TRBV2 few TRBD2 CASSDKGLAGDTQYF TGTGCCAGCAGTGATAAAGGACTAGCGGGAGATACGCAGTATTTT
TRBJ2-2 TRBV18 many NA CASSPPFLELFF TGTGCCAGCTCACCACCATTCTTAGAGCTGTTTTTT
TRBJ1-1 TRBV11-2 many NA CASSLGGEAFF TGTGCCAGCAGCTTAGGGGGCGAAGCTTTCTTT
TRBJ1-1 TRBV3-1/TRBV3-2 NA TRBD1 CASRPGTANTEAFF TGTGCCAGCAGACCCGGGACAGCGAACACTGAAGCTTTCTTT
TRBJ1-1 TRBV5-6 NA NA CASSVYGGSKNTEAFF TGTGCCAGCAGCGTCTACGGCGGCAGCAAGAACACTGAAGCTTTCTTT
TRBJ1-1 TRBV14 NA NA CASSQETFLGVNTEAFF TGTGCCAGCAGCCAAGAGACCTTCTTAGGAGTGAACACTGAAGCTTTCTTT
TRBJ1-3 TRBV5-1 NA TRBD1 CASSYTGTGWSGNTIYF TGCGCCAGCAGCTACACCGGGACAGGGTGGTCTGGAAACACCATATATTTT
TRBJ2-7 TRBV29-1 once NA CSVISSLEQYF TGCAGCGTTATTAGCAGCCTCGAGCAGTACTTC
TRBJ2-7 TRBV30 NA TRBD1 CAWKGQGSYEQYF TGTGCCTGGAAGGGACAGGGATCCTACGAGCAGTACTTC
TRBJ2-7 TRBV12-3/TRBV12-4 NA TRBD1 CASSWDRGYEQYF TGTGCCAGCAGTTGGGACAGGGGCTACGAGCAGTACTTC
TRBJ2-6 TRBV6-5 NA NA CATMGGAGGANVLTF TGTGCCACGATGGGGGGGGCCGGTGGGGCCAACGTCCTGACTTTC